Below are 6 T cell receptor beta chains sequenced from a single sample in a study of identical twins. TCRdb re-called the 5' RACE reads with MiXCR, one entry per CDR3 protein. Of hundreds of thousands of distinct CDR3 sequences in the sample, 6.5% to 9.5% were seen once. The same data also went into a second study, on yellow fever vaccine responses in identical twins.

Sequencing was carried out using memory (CD45RO+) T cells sorted from blood. The receptors come from a woman aged 18-29 years in good health.

The rearrangement links TRBV6-1 to TRBJ1-2; D is uncertain. In germline, CDR1 is MNHNS, CDR2 SASEGT. This CDR3 has 15 residues. V was shortened by 7 bases and J by 1 base, with 16 bases between the two germline ends. The CDR3 reads CASTIDGRYNYGYTF. The CDR3 DNA reads as TGTGCCAGCACCATCGATGGCCGATATAACTATGGCTACACCTTC.

The CDR3 DNA follows: TGTGCCAGCAGCCAAGGGGGGGGCGCAAATACGCAGTATTTT. It translates to CASSQGGGANTQYF. This chain connects TRBV3-1 to TRBJ2-3; D may be TRBD2 (7 bases). The CDR3 runs 14 residues. Germline lookup yields CDR1 LGHDT and CDR2 YNNKEL (reference sequence). Trimming took off 1 base at V and 7 bases at J, with 12 bases between the two ends.

This clonotype was counted a few times. The chain recombines TRBV9 with TRBJ2-5; no firm D call. CDR3 size: 15 residues. Trimming took 0 bases from V and 3 from J, leaving 12 bases between them. Germline V gene data show CDR1 as SGDLS and CDR2 as YYNGEE. In nucleotides, the CDR3 is TGTGCCAGCAGCGTAGAGGGCGGTAATAAAGAGACCCAGTACTTC. Its protein is CASSVEGGNKETQYF.

V usage is TRBV29-1 and J usage is TRBJ1-1, with D uncertain. CDR1 SQVTM and CDR2 ANQGSEA come from the germline V gene. Trimming removed 2 bases from V and 6 bases from J, with 7 bases in between. The CDR3 has 11 residues. The CDR3 DNA reads as TGCAGCGTTGAATACACGGCTGAAGCTTTCTTT. Amino acid sequence: CSVEYTAEAFF.

This chain connects TRBV7-9 to TRBJ2-3; D not resolved. Germline V gene sequence: CDR1 SEHNR, CDR2 FQNEAQ (reference sequence). Trimming took 1 base from V and 6 from J, leaving 5 bases between them. This CDR3 contains 12 residues. CDR3 sequence: CASSLVFDTQYF. The CDR3 DNA is TGTGCCAGCAGCTTAGTCTTTGATACGCAGTATTTT.

This clonotype has at least ten counts. The V and J genes are TRBV7-3 and TRBJ1-6, with 9 bases matching TRBD1. V was pared by 5 bases and J by 9 bases, with 5 bases of the junction left unmatched. The CDR3 has 14 residues. Germline-derived CDR1 and CDR2 are SGHTA and FQGTGA. The CDR3 DNA is TGTGCCAGCAGCCGGGACAGGGACGGTTCACCCCTCCACTTT. Its translation is CASSRDRDGSPLHF.